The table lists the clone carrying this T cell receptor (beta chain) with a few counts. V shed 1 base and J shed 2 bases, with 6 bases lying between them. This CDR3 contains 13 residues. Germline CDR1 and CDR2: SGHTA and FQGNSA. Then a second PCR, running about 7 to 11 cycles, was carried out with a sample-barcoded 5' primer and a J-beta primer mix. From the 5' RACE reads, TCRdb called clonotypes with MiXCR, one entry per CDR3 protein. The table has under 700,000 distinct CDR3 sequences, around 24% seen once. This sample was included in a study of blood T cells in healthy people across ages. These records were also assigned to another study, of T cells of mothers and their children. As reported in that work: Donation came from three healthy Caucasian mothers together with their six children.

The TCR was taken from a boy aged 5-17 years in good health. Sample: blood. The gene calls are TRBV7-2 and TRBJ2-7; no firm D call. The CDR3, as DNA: TGTGCCAGCAGCTTAGAGCTAGCCTACGAGCAGTACTTC. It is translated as CASSLELAYEQYF.